These 17 T cell receptor beta chains were all obtained from the same sample, sequenced in a study of T cell repertoires in cytomegalovirus infection (dated by TCRdb to 2018 to 2020). Their antigens are not known. The sample's treatment or condition label is to be understood as: in vitro stimulation with specific CMV peptide epitopes to enrich CMV-specific T cells. Instrument on record: Illumina HiSeq 1500. Using fastp at Q25 and MiXCR, TCRdb reprocessed the public reads and kept productive beta chains. Every entry covers one CDR3 protein and lists the most common genes and DNA from its rows. For this sample there are roughly 350,000 distinct CDR3 sequences; roughly 36% appear just once. The biggest ten clones account for about 13% of the sample. The material was cultured PBMCs, obtained from culture after CMV antigen stimulation. These receptors originate from a human donor in good health (CMV status not recorded). Some clones in this sample may be carry-over from other donors' samples.

This clonotype was detected only a few times. The chain combines TRBV7-2 with TRBJ1-5, with D unclear. Germline V gene sequence: CDR1 SGHTA, CDR2 FQGNSA. This CDR3 region has 12 residues. The V end lost 5 bases, the J end lost 4 bases, and 6 bases lay between the germline ends. CDR3 residues: CASSHPNQPQHF. The CDR3 DNA follows: TGTGCCAGCAGCCACCCTAATCAGCCCCAGCATTTT.

This clonotype has a handful of counts. The chain is built from TRBV4-3 and TRBJ2-2, with TRBD2 matching over 9 bases. The CDR3 totals 15 residues. The germline V gene encodes CDR1 LGHNA and CDR2 YSLEER. V dropped 4 bases and J dropped 6; count of bases not matched to a gene: 6. CDR3 residues: CASSRTGLAAGELFF. In DNA form, the CDR3 reads TGCGCCAGCAGCCGGACGGGACTAGCCGCCGGGGAGCTGTTTTTT.

The chain couples TRBV4-1 to TRBJ1-1; TRBD1 aligns across 9 bases. The CDR3 loop spans 15 amino acids. V lost 6 bases and J lost 5; bases outside the gene matches: 10. The germline CDR1 and CDR2 sequences are MGHRA and YSYEKL. The CDR3 coding sequence is TGCGCCAGCAGGAAAACCGGGACAGGGAGAACTGAAGCTTTCTTT. It encodes CASRKTGTGRTEAFF.

V gene TRBV15 combines with J gene TRBJ2-3; 15 bases map to TRBD2. V lost 3 bases to trimming and J lost 1 base; unmatched junction nucleotides: 5. This CDR3 has 18 residues. In germline, CDR1 is LNHNV, CDR2 YYDKDF (reference sequence). DNA for the CDR3: TGTGCCACCAGCAGCGGACTAGCGGGAGGGACTCGCACAGATACGCAGTATTTT. The encoded protein is CATSSGLAGGTRTDTQYF.

The V and J genes are TRBV28 and TRBJ1-1; 9 bases match TRBD1. The CDR3 spans 13 residues. Trimming cost V 5 bases and J 4 bases; bases outside gene matches: 2. The germline CDR1 and CDR2 sequences are MDHEN and SYDVKM. The DNA for the CDR3 is TGTGCCAGCAGTAACAGGGGGCCCACTGAAGCTTTCTTT. Its protein is CASSNRGPTEAFF.

This clonotype was seen only a few times. The chain couples TRBV7-2 to TRBJ1-1; 7 bases align to TRBD1. V trimming: 1 base; J trimming: 4 bases; junction bases outside the gene matches: 12. This CDR3 is built from 17 residues. Per the germline V gene, CDR1 is SGHTA and CDR2 is FQGNSA. The CDR3 reads CASSLVGSTGRRTEAFF. As DNA, the CDR3 is TGTGCCAGCAGCTTAGTGGGATCGACAGGGAGGCGCACTGAAGCTTTCTTT.

J is TRBJ2-1 and V is TRBV27; D is perhaps TRBD1 (5 bases). Trimming stripped 4 bases from V and 10 bases from J, with 11 bases between. The CDR3 is made up of 12 amino acids. The germline gives CDR1 MNHEY, CDR2 SMNVEV (reference sequence). CDR3 DNA: TGTGCCAGCAGTTCAGGGCTTTCAGAGCAGTTCTTC. Translation: CASSSGLSEQFF.

This clonotype was seen only a few times. This sequence joins TRBV6-2 or TRBV6-3 and TRBJ1-1; D not certain. The V end lost 4 bases, the J end lost 3 bases, and 9 bases lay between the germline ends. The germline V gene has CDR1 MNHEY and CDR2 SVGEGT. The CDR3 length is 13 residues. The CDR3 nucleotides are TGTGCCAGCAGTTTGTATGTAGACACTGAAGCTTTCTTT. It codes for CASSLYVDTEAFF.

Here the CDR3 DNA reads TGTGCCAGCAGCTTAGGGCCCAGTGGGGGATACAATGAGCAGTTCTTC. It specifies CASSLGPSGGYNEQFF. The chain carries TRBV7-2 and TRBJ2-1, with D perhaps TRBD1 or TRBD2 (5 bases each). This CDR3 has 16 residues. CDR1 and CDR2 (germline): SGHTA, FQGNSA. Trimming left V 1 base short and J 4 bases short, with 14 bases between. Full variable domain (rest looked up from reference TRBV7-2 and TRBJ2-1): GAGVSQSPSNKVTEKGKDVELRCDPISGHTALYWYRQSLGQGLEFLIYFQGNSAPDKSGLPSDRFSAERTGGSVSTLTIQRTQQEDSAVYLCASSLGPSGGYNEQFFGPGTRLTVL.

CDR3 DNA sequence: TGTGCCTGGAGTATTAGATTCACAGATACGCAGTATTTT. Protein product: CAWSIRFTDTQYF. The chain combines TRBV30 with TRBJ2-3; D not resolved. The CDR3 has 13 amino acids. Trimming removed 2 bases at V and 2 bases at J, with 8 bases between. The V gene's germline CDR1 is GTSNPN and CDR2 SVGIG (reference sequence).

The J gene is TRBJ1-1, the V gene TRBV6-5; D ambiguous. The germline V gene encodes CDR1 MNHEY and CDR2 SVGAGI. The CDR3 spans 13 residues. V was cut by 2 bases and J by 7 bases, with 11 bases left in between. CDR3 sequence: CASSYRERGEAFF. The CDR3 DNA reads TGTGCCAGCAGTTACCGCGAGAGAGGTGAAGCTTTCTTT.

This chain links TRBV5-6 with TRBJ2-1, with D unclear. The V and J ends lost 4 bases and 5 bases respectively, with 10 bases between them. Germline V lookup: CDR1 SGHDT, CDR2 YYEEEE. The CDR3 totals 13 residues. CDR3 residues: CASSPAWHNEQFF. The CDR3 DNA sequence: TGTGCCAGCAGCCCGGCCTGGCACAATGAGCAGTTCTTC.

This clonotype has more than one count but fewer than ten. The gene calls are TRBV6-6 and TRBJ2-7, with 8 positions matching TRBD1. The germline gives CDR1 MNHNY, CDR2 SVGAGI (reference sequence). The V and J ends lost 7 bases and 4 bases, in that order; junction bases with no gene match: 6. CDR3 length: 13 residues. The CDR3 is CASKGRGLYEQYF. For the CDR3, the DNA is TGTGCCAGCAAAGGCAGGGGGCTATACGAGCAGTACTTC.

This clonotype has a handful of counts. The chain has TRBV7-9 and TRBJ2-2, with 11 bases identical to TRBD2. The junction had 10 bases not matched to a gene; V was cut back by 4 bases and J by 6 bases. The CDR3 extends over 17 amino acids. Germline V gives CDR1 SEHNR, CDR2 FQNEAQ (reference sequence). The CDR3 DNA reads as TGTGCCAGCAGCTCGGGACTAGCGGAACTCCGCGCCGGGGAGCTGTTTTTT. This translates into CASSSGLAELRAGELFF.

As to this clonotype: A single base separates this from a much larger clone, so it may be a read error. This chain uses TRBV2 with TRBJ1-2; no reliable D call. Germline V CDR1 and CDR2: SNHLY, FYNNEI. Trimming shortened V by 10 bases and J by 4 bases, and 13 bases separated the two germline ends. The CDR3 length is 12 residues. CDR3 sequence (DNA): TGTGCCACGCGTCTTTTCGTCTATGGCTACACCTTC. Its translation: CATRLFVYGYTF.

This clonotype was detected only a few times. The chain links TRBV6-2 or TRBV6-3 to TRBJ2-5, with TRBD2 matching 13 bases. This CDR3 has 15 residues. Germline CDR1 MNHEY, CDR2 SVGEGT. Trimming removed 2 bases from V and 5 bases from J; junction bases left unmatched: 2. The CDR3 DNA sequence: TGTGCCAGCAGTTACGGGACTAGCGGGAAGGAGACCCAGTACTTC. It translates to CASSYGTSGKETQYF.

This sequence joins TRBV7-2 and TRBJ1-5; D is unresolved. The germline V gene encodes CDR1 SGHTA and CDR2 FQGNSA. V was trimmed by 5 bases and J by 4 bases, leaving 18 bases between them. The CDR3 is 16 amino acids. The CDR3 DNA reads as TGTGCCAGCAGCCCTCGAGGGAATGGGCTTAATCAGCCCCAGCATTTT. This encodes CASSPRGNGLNQPQHF.